The sequence of this T cell receptor beta chain was determined in a study of read filtering for tumor transcriptome and immune sequencing. This library used approximately 370 ng RNA and molecular barcoded adaptors spanning alpha/delta and beta/gamma chains. One entry per CDR3 protein results from TCRdb running MiXCR on the reads. The sample records about 37,000 distinct CDR3 sequences, 12% to 15% being singletons. This clonotype was observed a few times. J was trimmed by 7 bases and V by 4 bases; bases with no gene match: 4. Germline CDR1 LNHNV, CDR2 YYDKDF (reference sequence). The CDR3 totals 13 residues.

The clonotype comes from a donor aged 40 or over with multiple myeloma. Source material: a population of CD138-negative cells sorted from bone marrow. V gene TRBV15 combines with J gene TRBJ1-5; 7 bases align to TRBD1. The CDR3 loop is CATSTGDSQPQHF. The CDR3 DNA sequence: TGTGCCACCAGCACTGGGGACAGCCAGCCCCAGCATTTT.